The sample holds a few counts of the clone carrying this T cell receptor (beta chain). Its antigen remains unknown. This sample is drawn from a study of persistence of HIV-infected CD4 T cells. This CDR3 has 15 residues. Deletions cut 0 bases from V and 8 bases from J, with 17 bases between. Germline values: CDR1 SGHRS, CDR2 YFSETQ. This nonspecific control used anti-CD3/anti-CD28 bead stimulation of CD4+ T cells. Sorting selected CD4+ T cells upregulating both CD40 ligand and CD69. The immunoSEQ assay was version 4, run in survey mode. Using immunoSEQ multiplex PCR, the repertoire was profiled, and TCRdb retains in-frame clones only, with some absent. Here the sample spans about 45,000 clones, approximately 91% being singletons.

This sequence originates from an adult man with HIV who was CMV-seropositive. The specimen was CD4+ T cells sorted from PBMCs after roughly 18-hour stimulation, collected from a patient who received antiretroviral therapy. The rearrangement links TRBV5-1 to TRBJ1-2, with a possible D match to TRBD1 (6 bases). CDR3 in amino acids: CASSLDWGGAWGYTF. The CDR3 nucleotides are TGCGCCAGCAGCTTGGACTGGGGGGGCGCCTGGGGCTACACCTTC.